The rows below give T cell receptor beta chains drawn from one sample of a study of blood T cell repertoires in COVID-19. Libraries were prepared by immunoSEQ multiplex PCR; TCRdb keeps only in-frame clonotypes and omits some of them. The repertoire has about 220,000 clones, approximately 83% of them found once; the top ten carry over 2.5%. Input material: peripheral blood. The source is a woman younger than 45 who had recovered from COVID-19. Both conserved end residues are part of each CDR3. A D gene is named only where the DNA matches it firmly. Clone size is not always given. Where it is, it says once, few, many or a class for expanded clones.

j_call | clone_size | cdr3_length | v_call | d_call | cdr3_nt | cdr3_aa
TRBJ2-1 | once | 16 | TRBV24-1 | TRBD2 | TGTGCCACCAGTGACCCTGGACTAGCGGGCGACAATGAGCAGTTCTTC | CATSDPGLAGDNEQFF
TRBJ2-3 | once | 19 | TRBV7-2 | TRBD2 | TGTGCCAGCACCATCCATAAGGGAGGGGATCTTTTTCTCCCCGATACGCAGTATTTT | CASTIHKGGDLFLPDTQYF
TRBJ2-1 | many | 14 | TRBV6-2/TRBV6-3 | TRBD2 | TGTGCCAGCAGCTCCAGCGGGAGGGCCCCTGAGCAGTTCTTC | CASSSSGRAPEQFF
TRBJ1-3 | . | 14 | TRBV2 | TRBD1 | TGTGCCAGCAGCCCAGGGACAGCTGGAAACACCATATATTTT | CASSPGTAGNTIYF
TRBJ1-5 | . | 15 | TRBV2 | . | TGTGCCAGCAGTGATGCGGGCATGGGCAATCAGCCCCAGCATTTT | CASSDAGMGNQPQHF
TRBJ2-7 | . | 13 | TRBV4-1 | . | TGCGCCAGCAGCCCCTGGGTCGGGTACGAGCAGTACTTC | CASSPWVGYEQYF
TRBJ2-1 | . | 17 | TRBV7-9 | . | TGTGCCAGCAGCTCACTATACCGGGACTCCTCAGGAAATGAGCAGTTCTTC | CASSSLYRDSSGNEQFF
TRBJ1-5 | . | 16 | TRBV27 | . | TGTGCCAGCAGTTTAAATGGGGCAGGGGGCAATCAGCCCCAGCATTTT | CASSLNGAGGNQPQHF
TRBJ2-3 | . | 14 | TRBV5-1 | . | TGCGCCAGCAGCTTGGCCGGGGGAACAGATACGCAGTATTTT | CASSLAGGTDTQYF
TRBJ1-2 | . | 11 | TRBV2 | . | TGTGCCAGCAGTGAGAGTGATGGCTACACCTTC | CASSESDGYTF
TRBJ2-1 | once | 14 | TRBV6-5 | . | TGTGCCAGCAGTTCTGGGCAGCCAGGCAATGAGCAGTTCTTC | CASSSGQPGNEQFF
TRBJ1-5 | . | 14 | TRBV4-2 | TRBD1 | TGTGCCAGCAGCCAAGGGACAGGCGGACAGCCCCAGCATTTT | CASSQGTGGQPQHF
TRBJ2-7 | . | 14 | TRBV18 | . | TGTGCCAGCTCACCACCGAGTATTCCGGGGGAGCAGTACTTC | CASSPPSIPGEQYF
TRBJ2-4 | . | 20 | TRBV10-1 | TRBD1 | TGCGCCAGCAGTTTCCGGACAGGGGGCATTCCCTTCCTAGCCAAAAACATTCAGTACTTC | CASSFRTGGIPFLAKNIQYF
TRBJ2-7 | . | 16 | TRBV13 | TRBD2 | TGTGCCAGCAGCGGGGCACCGGGACTAACTACCTACGAGCAGTACTTC | CASSGAPGLTTYEQYF
TRBJ2-1 | once | 16 | TRBV2 | TRBD2 | TGTGCCAGCAGTGAGGCGGCGGGAGAAACCTACAATGAGCAGTTCTTC | CASSEAAGETYNEQFF
TRBJ2-7 | few | 13 | TRBV5-1 | TRBD1 | TGCGCCAGCAGGCAGGACAGGGACAGGGAGCAGTACTTC | CASRQDRDREQYF
TRBJ2-3 | . | 14 | TRBV7-3 | TRBD2 | TGTGCCAGCAGCTTAATTTCGACCGGGGGGACGCAGTATTTT | CASSLISTGGTQYF
TRBJ1-5 | many | 15 | TRBV27 | . | TGTGCCAGCAGTTTAATTTCTACAGTCAATCAGCCCCAGCATTTT | CASSLISTVNQPQHF
TRBJ1-6 | . | 16 | TRBV4-1 | . | TGCGCCAGCAGCCGAAGGTTGGAGTCCTATAATTCACCCCTCCACTTT | CASSRRLESYNSPLHF
TRBJ1-1 | . | 15 | TRBV7-8 | . | TGTGCCAGCAGCCCAAATCAGGGCAGGGACACTGAAGCTTTCTTT | CASSPNQGRDTEAFF
TRBJ2-7 | . | 15 | TRBV19 | . | TGTGCCAGTAGTACCACGATCCAATCGGGGTACGAGCAGTACTTC | CASSTTIQSGYEQYF
TRBJ1-1 | . | 12 | TRBV19 | TRBD1 | TGTGCCAGTAGTGGGGACAGGGGGCGAGCTTTCTTT | CASSGDRGRAFF
TRBJ1-3 | . | 14 | TRBV18 | TRBD1 | TGTGCCAGCGGACAGGGCATCTCTGGAAACACCATATATTTT | CASGQGISGNTIYF
TRBJ2-1 | . | 15 | TRBV15 | TRBD1 | TGTGCCACCAGCAAAGACAGGGGGCCCTACAATGAGCAGTTCTTC | CATSKDRGPYNEQFF
TRBJ2-3 | . | 15 | TRBV5-6 | . | TGTGCCAGCAGCTTGGCCGCCGGTCCCACAGATACGCAGTATTTT | CASSLAAGPTDTQYF
TRBJ2-7 | . | 14 | TRBV6-5 | . | TGTGCCAGCAGTTACGGCAGAAATTCCTACGAGCAGTACTTC | CASSYGRNSYEQYF
TRBJ1-2 | . | 13 | TRBV4-2 | TRBD1 | TGTGCCAGCAGCCAAGATCCGGGACAGACCTTGCACTTC | CASSQDPGQTLHF
TRBJ1-2 | . | 15 | TRBV9 | TRBD1 | TGTGCCAGCAGCGTAGGGACAGGGGTCCTCTATGGCTACACCTTC | CASSVGTGVLYGYTF
TRBJ1-1 | . | 14 | TRBV5-4 | TRBD1 | TGTGCCAGCTCCACCCGGGACAGGGTTACTGAAGCTTTCTTT | CASSTRDRVTEAFF
TRBJ2-3 | . | 14 | TRBV7-9 | TRBD1 | TGTGCCAGCAGTCCCGGACAGGCCACAGATACGCAGTATTTT | CASSPGQATDTQYF
TRBJ1-4 | . | 17 | TRBV2 | TRBD1 | TGTGCCAGCAGTGAAAAGGGGATCAGGGGGCTGGATGAAAAACTGTTTTTT | CASSEKGIRGLDEKLFF
TRBJ2-2 | . | 16 | TRBV25-1 | . | TGTGCCAGCAGTGAATGGAGCAGGGCGAACACCGGGGAGCTGTTTTTT | CASSEWSRANTGELFF
TRBJ2-4 | . | 16 | TRBV4-1 | TRBD2 | TGCGCCAGCAGCCAAGTAGCGGGAGTAACCAAAAACATTCAGTACTTC | CASSQVAGVTKNIQYF
TRBJ1-1 | . | 13 | TRBV5-1 | TRBD1 | TGCGCCAGTATCGACAGGGGTGGAACTGAAGCTTTCTTT | CASIDRGGTEAFF
TRBJ2-7 | . | 11 | TRBV27 | . | TGTGCCAGCACCCTCGGGGGCGAGCAGTACTTC | CASTLGGEQYF
TRBJ2-1 | . | 17 | TRBV14 | . | TGTGCCAGCAGCCAAGGTTACGGCGGGACCTCCTACAATGAGCAGTTCTTC | CASSQGYGGTSYNEQFF
TRBJ2-3 | . | 12 | TRBV24-1 | . | TGTGCCACCAGTGTGAGTGGAGATACGCAGTATTTT | CATSVSGDTQYF
TRBJ2-1 | . | 15 | TRBV6-5 | . | TGTGCCAGCAGGGGGGGACTCCTCACTTACAATGAGCAGTTCTTC | CASRGGLLTYNEQFF
TRBJ2-2 | . | 16 | TRBV7-3 | TRBD1 | TGTGCCAGCAGCTCGCAGGGACAGATGAACACCGGGGAGCTGTTTTTT | CASSSQGQMNTGELFF
TRBJ1-6 | . | 14 | TRBV6-1 | . | TGTGCCAGCAGTGAATCCGGGTCCGGCTCACCCCTCCACTTT | CASSESGSGSPLHF
TRBJ2-1 | . | 17 | TRBV10-1 | TRBD2 | TGCGCCAGCAGTGAGTCGCGGGGACTAGCGTCAAACAATGAGCAGTTCTTC | CASSESRGLASNNEQFF
TRBJ2-1 | . | 17 | TRBV19 | TRBD2 | TGTGCCAGTAGTAGGGGTTCTAGCGGGAGGTTCTACAATGAGCAGTTCTTC | CASSRGSSGRFYNEQFF
TRBJ2-7 | . | 11 | TRBV10-2 | . | TGCGCCAGCAGTCCCTACTACGAGCAGTACTTC | CASSPYYEQYF
TRBJ1-1 | . | 12 | TRBV11-2 | TRBD1 | TGTGCCAGCAGCTCGACAAGACAGGGAGCTTTCTTT | CASSSTRQGAFF
TRBJ2-5 | . | 15 | TRBV7-9 | TRBD2 | TGTGCCAGCAGCTTAAGCGGGAGGGGCACAAAGACCCAGTACTTC | CASSLSGRGTKTQYF
TRBJ2-1 | . | 14 | TRBV3-1/TRBV3-2 | . | TGTGCCAGCAGCCAAGGGGGCTCACGGTATGAGCAGTTCTTC | CASSQGGSRYEQFF
TRBJ2-7 | . | 14 | TRBV19 | TRBD1 | TGTGCCAGTAGATCCGGGACAGGGAGCAACGAGCAGTACTTC | CASRSGTGSNEQYF
TRBJ1-1 | . | 14 | TRBV27 | . | TGTGCCAGCACCCCGACAGAGATGAACACTGAAGCTTTCTTT | CASTPTEMNTEAFF
TRBJ1-6 | . | 15 | TRBV25-1 | TRBD1 | TGTGCCAGCAGTGGCCCCGGGACAGCTAATTCACCCCTCCACTTT | CASSGPGTANSPLHF
TRBJ2-7 | . | 16 | TRBV9 | . | TGTGCCAGCAGCGTCTCTTGGGCGGGAAAATCCTACGAGCAGTACTTC | CASSVSWAGKSYEQYF
TRBJ1-1 | . | 15 | TRBV28 | TRBD1 | TGTGCCAGCAGTTTATGGCAGGGGGGACACACTGAAGCTTTCTTT | CASSLWQGGHTEAFF
TRBJ2-1 | . | 14 | TRBV5-1 | . | TGCGCCAGCAGCTTGCAGGTAATCTACAATGAGCAGTTCTTC | CASSLQVIYNEQFF